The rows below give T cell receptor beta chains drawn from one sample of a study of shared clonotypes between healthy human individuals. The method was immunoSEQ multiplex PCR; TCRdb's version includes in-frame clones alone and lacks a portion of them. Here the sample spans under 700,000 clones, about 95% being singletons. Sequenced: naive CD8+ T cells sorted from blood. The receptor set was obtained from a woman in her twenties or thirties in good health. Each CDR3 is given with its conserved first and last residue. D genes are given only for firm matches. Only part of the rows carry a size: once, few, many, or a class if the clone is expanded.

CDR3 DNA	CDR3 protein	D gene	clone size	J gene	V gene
TGTGCCAGCAGCGCGGGACAGAGTGAGCAGTTCTTC	CASSAGQSEQFF	NA	NA	TRBJ2-1	TRBV7-9
TGCGCCAGCAGCCAAGGTTCCCCCGGGGAGCTGTTTTTT	CASSQGSPGELFF	NA	NA	TRBJ2-2	TRBV4-1
TGCAGCGTTGAAGATACGCCTACCTACGAGCAGTACTTC	CSVEDTPTYEQYF	NA	NA	TRBJ2-7	TRBV29-1
TGTGCCACCAGCAGAGATCTGGGGGCCCGGAGTTCCGCCTACGAGCAGTACTTC	CATSRDLGARSSAYEQYF	NA	NA	TRBJ2-7	TRBV15
TGTGCCAGCAGTACAACCGGGTCTGAAGCTTTCTTT	CASSTTGSEAFF	NA	NA	TRBJ1-1	TRBV6-5
TGTGCCAGTAGTATAGACCGGGAGGCTTTTGGGTCCTACAATGAGCAGTTCTTC	CASSIDREAFGSYNEQFF	TRBD2	NA	TRBJ2-1	TRBV19
TGTGCCAGCAGCAGTCCGGGACAGGGAAATCAGCCCCAGCATTTT	CASSSPGQGNQPQHF	TRBD1	NA	TRBJ1-5	TRBV9
TGTGCCATCAGCAGGGACAGGGGAAACTACAATGAGCAGTTCTTC	CAISRDRGNYNEQFF	TRBD1	NA	TRBJ2-1	TRBV10-3
TGTGCCAGCAGCTTGTCTGACTACCGCTCCACAGATACGCAGTATTTT	CASSLSDYRSTDTQYF	NA	NA	TRBJ2-3	TRBV13
TGTGCCAGCAGTTACGAGGGAGTTTTTTACGAGCAGTACTTC	CASSYEGVFYEQYF	NA	once	TRBJ2-7	TRBV6-6
TGCAGCGTTGTGGGAATGGGGACCCAGTACTTC	CSVVGMGTQYF	NA	NA	TRBJ2-5	TRBV29-1
TGTGCCAGCAGCTCGGGACTAGCGGTCTACGAGCAGTACTTC	CASSSGLAVYEQYF	TRBD2	NA	TRBJ2-7	TRBV27
TGTGCCAGCAGCAATGGTGCAGATACGCAGTATTTT	CASSNGADTQYF	NA	NA	TRBJ2-3	TRBV7-8
TGTGCCAGAAGCTTGGACGGGGCGGGCTATGGCTACACCTTC	CARSLDGAGYGYTF	NA	NA	TRBJ1-2	TRBV5-3
TGCGCCAGCAGCCAAGTAGGACTAGGAGGTCAAGAGACCCAGTACTTC	CASSQVGLGGQETQYF	TRBD2	NA	TRBJ2-5	TRBV4-1
TGTGCCAGCAGTTCACTAGCGGGGCCCACCTACGAGCAGTACTTC	CASSSLAGPTYEQYF	TRBD2	NA	TRBJ2-7	TRBV28
TGTGCCAGCAGCAAAGAGGGTCAGGGAACTAATGAAAAACTGTTTTTT	CASSKEGQGTNEKLFF	NA	few	TRBJ1-4	TRBV21-1
TGTGCCAGCAGCCCCTTGGACAGGGACAAAGCTTTCTTT	CASSPLDRDKAFF	TRBD1	NA	TRBJ1-1	TRBV7-6
TGTGCCAGCAGCTTAGGCCTATCGGGCCAGACGGAGGGAAACACCATATATTTT	CASSLGLSGQTEGNTIYF	NA	NA	TRBJ1-3	TRBV13
TGTGCCAGCAGTGCCAATTACGAGCAGTACTTC	CASSANYEQYF	NA	NA	TRBJ2-7	TRBV25-1
TGTGCCAGCAGCCCCTCTTGGGAGCAGTACTTC	CASSPSWEQYF	NA	NA	TRBJ2-7	TRBV6-6
TGTGCCAGCAGCTTACCAGGCAGGGAGGGCAATGAGCAGTTCTTC	CASSLPGREGNEQFF	TRBD2	NA	TRBJ2-1	TRBV7-8
TGTGCCAGCAGGATACTAGCGGGAGTGGACGAGCAGTACTTC	CASRILAGVDEQYF	TRBD2	NA	TRBJ2-7	TRBV5-6
TGTGCCAGTAGTATAGATGTGGATTCACCCCTCCACTTT	CASSIDVDSPLHF	NA	once	TRBJ1-6	TRBV19
TGTGCCAGCAGTGAATCTCAAGGGACCGGGGCCAACGTCCTGACTTTC	CASSESQGTGANVLTF	NA	NA	TRBJ2-6	TRBV2
TGTGCCAGCAGCGTGACGACAGATACGCAGTATTTT	CASSVTTDTQYF	NA	NA	TRBJ2-3	TRBV9
TGTGCCAGCAGCTTGGACTCTCGGGTGGGTGAAGCTTTCTTT	CASSLDSRVGEAFF	NA	NA	TRBJ1-1	TRBV5-4
TGTGCCAGCAGCTTAACAAGCTCCTACGAGCAGTACTTC	CASSLTSSYEQYF	NA	NA	TRBJ2-7	TRBV13